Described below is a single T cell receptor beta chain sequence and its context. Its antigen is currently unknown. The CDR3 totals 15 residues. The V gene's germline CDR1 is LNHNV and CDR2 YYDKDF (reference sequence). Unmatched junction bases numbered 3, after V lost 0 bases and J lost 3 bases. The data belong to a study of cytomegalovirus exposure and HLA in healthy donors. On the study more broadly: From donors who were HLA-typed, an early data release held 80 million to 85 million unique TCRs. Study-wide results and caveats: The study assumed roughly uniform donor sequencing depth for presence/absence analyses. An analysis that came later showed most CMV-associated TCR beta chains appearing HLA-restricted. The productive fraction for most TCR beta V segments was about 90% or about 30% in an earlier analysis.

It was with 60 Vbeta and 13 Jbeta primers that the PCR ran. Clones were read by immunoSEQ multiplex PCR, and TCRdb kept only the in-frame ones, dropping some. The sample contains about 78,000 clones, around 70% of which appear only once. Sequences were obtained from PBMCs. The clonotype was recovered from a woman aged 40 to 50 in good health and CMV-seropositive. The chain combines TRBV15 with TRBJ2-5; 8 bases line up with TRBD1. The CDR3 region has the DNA TGTGCCACCAGCAGAGATGCGGGACAGGAAGAGACCCAGTACTTC. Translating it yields CATSRDAGQEETQYF.